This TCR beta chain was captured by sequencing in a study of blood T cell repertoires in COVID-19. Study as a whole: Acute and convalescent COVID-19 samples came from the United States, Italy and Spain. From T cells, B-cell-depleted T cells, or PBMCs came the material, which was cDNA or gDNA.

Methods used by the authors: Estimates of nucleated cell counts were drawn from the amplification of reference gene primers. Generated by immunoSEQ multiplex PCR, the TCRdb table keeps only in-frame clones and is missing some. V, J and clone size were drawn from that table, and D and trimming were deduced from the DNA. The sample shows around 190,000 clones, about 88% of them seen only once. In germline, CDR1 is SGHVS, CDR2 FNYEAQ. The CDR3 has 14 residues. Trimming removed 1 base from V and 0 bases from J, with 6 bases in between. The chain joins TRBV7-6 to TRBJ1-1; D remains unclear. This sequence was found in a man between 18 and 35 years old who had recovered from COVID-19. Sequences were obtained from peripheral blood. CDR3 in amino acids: CASSLGALNTEAFF. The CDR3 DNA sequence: TGTGCCAGCAGCTTAGGGGCCTTGAACACTGAAGCTTTCTTT.